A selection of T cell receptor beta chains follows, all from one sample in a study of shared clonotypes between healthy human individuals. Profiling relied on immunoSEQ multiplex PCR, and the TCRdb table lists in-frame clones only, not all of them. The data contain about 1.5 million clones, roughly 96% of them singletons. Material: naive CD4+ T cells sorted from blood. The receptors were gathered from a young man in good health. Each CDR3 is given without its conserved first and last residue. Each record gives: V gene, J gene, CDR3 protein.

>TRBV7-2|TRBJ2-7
ASKEGRALSYEQY
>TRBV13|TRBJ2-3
ASSLDYADTQY
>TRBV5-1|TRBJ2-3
ASSLDGGRPSTDTQY
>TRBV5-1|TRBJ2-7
ASTRTSGSYEQY
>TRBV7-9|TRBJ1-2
ASSPQGAHGYT
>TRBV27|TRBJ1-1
ASSSYRENTEAF
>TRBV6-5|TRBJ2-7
ASSYSRHFSYEQY
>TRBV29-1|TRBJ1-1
SVNRGTAEAF
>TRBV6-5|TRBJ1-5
ASSYYQGDQPQH
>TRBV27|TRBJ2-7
ASSLYGVSEQY
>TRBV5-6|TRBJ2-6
ASSFPVPTGANVLT
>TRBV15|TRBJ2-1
ATSRDKPSYNEQF
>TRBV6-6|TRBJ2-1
ASSYSGLGITEQF
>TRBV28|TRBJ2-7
ASRQPGQAFGWEQY
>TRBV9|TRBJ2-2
ASGPRGQGYTGELF
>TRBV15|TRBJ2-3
AISSQFVTDTQY
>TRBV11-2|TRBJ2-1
ASSRAVTYNEQF
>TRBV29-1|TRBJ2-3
SVEARAGGTDTQY
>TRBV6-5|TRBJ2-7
ASSYGRGLAVYEQY
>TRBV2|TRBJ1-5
ASSPTRDSQPQH
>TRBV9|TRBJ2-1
ASSVLGGAVNGYNEQF